A selection of T cell receptor beta chains follows, all from one sample in a study of T cells after yellow fever vaccination. TCRdb re-derived calls from the 5' RACE reads in MiXCR, one entry per CDR3 protein. The table records about 75,000 distinct CDR3 sequences, 7.3% of them present only once. Sample: CD8+ T cells sorted from PBMCs, taken roughly 10 days after the first yellow fever vaccination. These receptor sequences come from a man aged 18 to 35 who received the YFV17D yellow fever vaccine. Both conserved end residues are part of each CDR3. D genes are given only for firm matches.

j_call d_call v_call cdr3_aa
TRBJ1-2 NA TRBV4-3 CASSQDRTGEGYGYTF
TRBJ2-7 NA TRBV7-9 CASSFAGEGYEQYF
TRBJ2-1 NA TRBV29-1 CSVGSYNEQFF
TRBJ2-1 NA TRBV30 CAWSNSLGGQFF
TRBJ2-2 NA TRBV10-3 CAVNRDANTGELFF
TRBJ2-3 NA TRBV12-3/TRBV12-4 CASQGGTDTQYF
TRBJ1-1 NA TRBV7-2 CASSFTAALGVNTEAFF
TRBJ2-7 NA TRBV11-2 CASSLRQGDIDEQYF
TRBJ1-5 NA TRBV6-2/TRBV6-3 CASSYGDPHQPQHF
TRBJ1-5 NA TRBV6-5 CASSYVAGANQPQHF
TRBJ2-1 NA TRBV7-8 CASSSLQGGGPYNEQFF
TRBJ1-1 NA TRBV6-1 CASRVTVASEAFF
TRBJ1-1 NA TRBV11-2 CASSPWIQGEAFF
TRBJ2-1 NA TRBV4-2 CASSQDRGGVYNEQFF
TRBJ2-6 TRBD2 TRBV4-3 CASSQVAGGSGANVLTF
TRBJ1-2 TRBD1 TRBV12-3/TRBV12-4 CASTQRGTGEAGYTF
TRBJ1-4 NA TRBV11-1 CASSLAEAGPTYDEKLFF
TRBJ2-3 NA TRBV7-9 CASSPLGRTSTDTQYF
TRBJ1-5 NA TRBV27 CASSLNARGNQPQHF
TRBJ2-7 TRBD1 TRBV6-5 CASSYLSGTGNEQYF
TRBJ2-5 TRBD1 TRBV24-1 CATSDSGTGEETQYF
TRBJ2-3 TRBD2 TRBV11-2 CASSLNPRRVAGRTDTQYF
TRBJ2-1 NA TRBV7-3 CASRPTGLASYNEQFF
TRBJ1-1 NA TRBV6-5 CASSYSSGLNTEAFF
TRBJ2-7 TRBD2 TRBV3-1 CACSHLAGTAYEQYF
TRBJ2-1 NA TRBV29-1 CSVRAPHPVYNEQFF
TRBJ2-3 NA TRBV27 CASRTPGLQPDTQYF
TRBJ1-1 NA TRBV5-4 CASSSGDTEAFF
TRBJ2-2 TRBD1 TRBV6-5 CASRPRYTGTGNTGELFF
TRBJ2-1 TRBD2 TRBV6-5 CASSYWASGRDNEQFF
TRBJ2-3 NA TRBV5-6 CASSSYLGADTQYF
TRBJ1-1 TRBD1 TRBV5-1 CASSPGTGLATEAFF
TRBJ2-7 NA TRBV12-3/TRBV12-4 CASSRTGYEQYF
TRBJ1-1 TRBD1 TRBV29-1 CSVVGTGGNTEAFF
TRBJ1-4 NA TRBV12-3/TRBV12-4 CASRSWGREEKLFF
TRBJ2-5 NA TRBV23-1 CASSLPRVKETQYF
TRBJ2-7 NA TRBV4-2 CASSQEDFGDAYEQYF
TRBJ1-2 NA TRBV7-8 CASSLGVGLGYGYTF
TRBJ2-3 NA TRBV5-1 CASSSTYTRPRADTQYF
TRBJ1-5 NA TRBV5-1 CASSPKQPQHF
TRBJ2-7 NA TRBV5-1 CASSLALGNYEQYF
TRBJ1-1 TRBD1 TRBV29-1 CSVQPSTGGNAEAFF
TRBJ1-3 NA TRBV3-1 CASSQVRPVHWNTIYF
TRBJ2-2 NA TRBV4-2 CASSHFGVPTGELFF
TRBJ1-4 NA TRBV7-9 CASSPSGEKLFF
TRBJ2-1 NA TRBV9 CASSADQYNEQFF
TRBJ1-2 NA TRBV7-2 CASTPPGERGYTF
TRBJ2-6 TRBD2 TRBV11-1 CASTWDLRGGYGANVLTF
TRBJ1-6 NA TRBV11-2 CASSPSQGVWNSPLHF
TRBJ1-1 TRBD1 TRBV6-1 CASRTDRGEAFF
TRBJ2-1 NA TRBV20-1 CSARPPYTISGGGPYNEQFF
TRBJ2-2 NA TRBV6-2/TRBV6-3 CASTTPRVEAGELFF
TRBJ2-3 TRBD2 TRBV7-8 CASRALAGTTDTQYF
TRBJ2-5 NA TRBV10-2 CASSESMAQYF
TRBJ2-2 TRBD1 TRBV14 CASRRTGSNTGELFF
TRBJ2-3 TRBD1 TRBV27 CASSSTTGGDTQYF